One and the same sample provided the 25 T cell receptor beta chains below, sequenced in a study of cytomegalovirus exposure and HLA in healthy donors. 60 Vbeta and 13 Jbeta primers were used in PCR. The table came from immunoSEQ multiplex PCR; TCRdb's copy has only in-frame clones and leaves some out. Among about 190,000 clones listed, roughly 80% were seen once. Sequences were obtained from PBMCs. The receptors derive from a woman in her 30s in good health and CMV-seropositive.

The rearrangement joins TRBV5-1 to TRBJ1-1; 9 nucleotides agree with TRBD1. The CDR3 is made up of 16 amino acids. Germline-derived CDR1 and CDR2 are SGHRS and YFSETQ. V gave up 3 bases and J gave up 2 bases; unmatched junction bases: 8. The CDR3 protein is CASSSDRTGVNTEAFF. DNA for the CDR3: TGCGCCAGCAGCTCGGATAGGACAGGGGTCAACACTGAAGCTTTCTTT.

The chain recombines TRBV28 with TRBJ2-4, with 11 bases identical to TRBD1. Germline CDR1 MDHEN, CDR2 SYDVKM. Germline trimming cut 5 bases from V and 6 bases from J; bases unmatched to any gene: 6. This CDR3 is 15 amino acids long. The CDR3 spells CASSPDRGLRNIQYF. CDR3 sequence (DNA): TGTGCCAGCAGTCCGGACAGGGGGCTGAGAAACATTCAGTACTTC.

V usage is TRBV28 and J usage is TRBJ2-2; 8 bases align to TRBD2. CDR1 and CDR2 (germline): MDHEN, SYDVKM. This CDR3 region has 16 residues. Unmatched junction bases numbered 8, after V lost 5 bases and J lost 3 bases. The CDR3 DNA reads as TGTGCCAGCAGTCTAAGCGGGAGAGGCGACACCGGGGAGCTGTTTTTT. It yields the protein CASSLSGRGDTGELFF.

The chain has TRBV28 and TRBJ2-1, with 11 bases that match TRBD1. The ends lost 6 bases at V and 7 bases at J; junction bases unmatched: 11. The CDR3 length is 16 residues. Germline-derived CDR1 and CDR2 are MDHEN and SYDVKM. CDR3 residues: CASRLGRTGGSNEQFF. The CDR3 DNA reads TGTGCCAGCAGATTAGGTAGGACAGGGGGCTCGAATGAGCAGTTCTTC.

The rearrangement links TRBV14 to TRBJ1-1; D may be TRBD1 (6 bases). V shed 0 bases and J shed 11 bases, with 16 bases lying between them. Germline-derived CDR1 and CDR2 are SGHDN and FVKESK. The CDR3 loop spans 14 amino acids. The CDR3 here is CASSQELQGGAAFF. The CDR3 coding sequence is TGTGCCAGCAGCCAAGAGTTACAGGGCGGTGCGGCTTTCTTT.

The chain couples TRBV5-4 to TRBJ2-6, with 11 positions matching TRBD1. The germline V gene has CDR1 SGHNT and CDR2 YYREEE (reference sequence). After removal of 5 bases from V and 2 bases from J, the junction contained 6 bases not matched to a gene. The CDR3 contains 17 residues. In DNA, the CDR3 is TGTGCCAGCAGGGCCGGGACAGGGGGACCTGGGGCCAACGTCCTGACTTTC. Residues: CASRAGTGGPGANVLTF.

CDR3 loop: CASSLGLAGLRSTDTQYF. The CDR3 DNA reads as TGTGCCAGCAGCCTCGGACTAGCGGGGCTAAGAAGCACAGATACGCAGTATTTT. This chain joins TRBV9 and TRBJ2-3; 12 nucleotides line up with TRBD2. V lost 4 bases to trimming and J lost 0 bases; unmatched junction nucleotides: 9. This CDR3 spans 18 amino acids. Germline CDR1 reads SGDLS; CDR2 reads YYNGEE.

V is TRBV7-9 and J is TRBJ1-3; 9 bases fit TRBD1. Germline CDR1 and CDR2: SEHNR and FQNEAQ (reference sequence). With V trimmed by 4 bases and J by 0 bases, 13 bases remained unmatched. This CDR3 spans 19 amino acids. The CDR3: CASSSEAWTGVRSGNTIYF. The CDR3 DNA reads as TGTGCCAGCAGCTCAGAGGCCTGGACAGGGGTTCGCTCTGGAAACACCATATATTTT.

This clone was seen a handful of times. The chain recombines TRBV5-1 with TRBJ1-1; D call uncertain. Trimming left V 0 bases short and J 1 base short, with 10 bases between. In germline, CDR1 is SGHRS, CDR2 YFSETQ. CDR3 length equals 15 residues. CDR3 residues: CASSLAGVGNTEAFF. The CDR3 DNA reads TGCGCCAGCAGCTTGGCCGGGGTAGGGAACACTGAAGCTTTCTTT.

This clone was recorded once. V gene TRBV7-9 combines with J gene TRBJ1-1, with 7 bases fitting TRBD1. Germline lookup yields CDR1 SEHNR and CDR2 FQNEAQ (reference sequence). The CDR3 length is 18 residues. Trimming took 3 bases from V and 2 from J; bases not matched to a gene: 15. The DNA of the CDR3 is TGTGCCAGCAGCTTCAGTTGGGACAGCTCGACCCGTAACACTGAAGCTTTCTTT. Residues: CASSFSWDSSTRNTEAFF.

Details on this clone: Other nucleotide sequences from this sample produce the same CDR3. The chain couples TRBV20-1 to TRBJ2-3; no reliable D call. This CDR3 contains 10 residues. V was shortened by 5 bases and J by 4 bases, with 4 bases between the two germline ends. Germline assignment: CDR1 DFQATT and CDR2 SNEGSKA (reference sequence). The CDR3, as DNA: TGCAGTGCTCTAGCAGATACGCAGTATTTT. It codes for CSALADTQYF.

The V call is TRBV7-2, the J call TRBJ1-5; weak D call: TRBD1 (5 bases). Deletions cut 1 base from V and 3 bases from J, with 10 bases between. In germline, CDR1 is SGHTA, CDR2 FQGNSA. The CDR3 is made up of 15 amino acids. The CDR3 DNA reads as TGTGCCAGCAGCTTAGGTAGACAGACCAATCAGCCCCAGCATTTT. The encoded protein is CASSLGRQTNQPQHF.

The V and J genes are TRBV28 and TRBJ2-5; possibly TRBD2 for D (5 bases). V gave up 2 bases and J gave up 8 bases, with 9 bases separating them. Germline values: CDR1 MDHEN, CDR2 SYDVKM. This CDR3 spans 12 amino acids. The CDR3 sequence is CASSLPSLTQYF. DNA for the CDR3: TGTGCCAGCAGTTTACCTAGCTTAACCCAGTACTTC.

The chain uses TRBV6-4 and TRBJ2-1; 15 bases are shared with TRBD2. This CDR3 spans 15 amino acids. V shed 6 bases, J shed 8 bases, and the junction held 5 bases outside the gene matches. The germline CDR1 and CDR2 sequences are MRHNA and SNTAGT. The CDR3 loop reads CASRGLAGGRDEQFF. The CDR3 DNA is TGTGCCAGCAGAGGACTAGCGGGAGGGCGGGATGAGCAGTTCTTC.

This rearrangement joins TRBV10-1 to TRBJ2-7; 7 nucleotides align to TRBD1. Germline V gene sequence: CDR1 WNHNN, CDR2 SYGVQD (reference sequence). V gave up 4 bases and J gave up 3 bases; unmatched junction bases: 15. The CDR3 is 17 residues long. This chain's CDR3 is CASSGLPSDRYLYEQYF. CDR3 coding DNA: TGCGCCAGCAGTGGCCTACCCTCGGACAGGTATCTCTACGAGCAGTACTTC.

CDR3 in amino acids: CASRVSGSFVEQYF. The CDR3 DNA reads TGTGCCAGCAGAGTGAGCGGGAGTTTTGTCGAGCAGTACTTC. V is TRBV6-1 and J is TRBJ2-7; 8 nucleotides align to TRBD2. This CDR3 is built from 14 residues. Trimming at V came to 6 bases and at J to 6 bases, leaving 10 bases not matched to a gene. Germline assignment: CDR1 MNHNS and CDR2 SASEGT.

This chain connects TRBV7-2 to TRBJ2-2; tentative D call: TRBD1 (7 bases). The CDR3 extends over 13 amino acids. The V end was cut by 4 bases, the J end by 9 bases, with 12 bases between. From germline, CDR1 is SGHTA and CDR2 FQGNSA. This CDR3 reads CASSSRGARELFF. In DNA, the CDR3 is TGTGCCAGCAGCTCCAGGGGGGCGAGGGAGCTGTTTTTT. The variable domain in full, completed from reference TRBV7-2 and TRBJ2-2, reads GAGVSQSPSNKVTEKGKDVELRCDPISGHTALYWYRQSLGQGLEFLIYFQGNSAPDKSGLPSDRFSAERTGGSVSTLTIQRTQQEDSAVYLCASSSRGARELFFGEGSRLTVL.

In DNA form, the CDR3 reads TGCGCCAGCAGCCTGGGGGGGACTAGCCAAGAGACCCAGTACTTC. Its protein product is CASSLGGTSQETQYF. The V gene is TRBV5-1, the J gene TRBJ2-5, with 8 bases identical to TRBD2. From germline, CDR1 is SGHRS and CDR2 YFSETQ. This CDR3 is built from 15 residues. The ends lost 4 bases at V and 1 base at J; junction bases unmatched: 6.

The CDR3 DNA is TGCAGCGTAGCGGGATTACACCACACTGAAGCTTTCTTT. Amino acid sequence: CSVAGLHHTEAFF. The rearrangement uses TRBV29-1 and TRBJ1-1; D call uncertain. V gave up 6 bases and J gave up 3 bases, with 14 bases separating them. Germline V lookup: CDR1 SQVTM, CDR2 ANQGSEA. This CDR3 spans 13 amino acids. Drawing the rest from reference TRBV29-1 and TRBJ1-1, the complete variable domain is SAVISQKPSRDICQRGTSLTIQCQVDSQVTMMFWYRQQPGQSLTLIATANQGSEATYESGFVIDKFPISRPNLTFSTLTVSNMSPEDSSIYLCSVAGLHHTEAFFGQGTRLTVV.

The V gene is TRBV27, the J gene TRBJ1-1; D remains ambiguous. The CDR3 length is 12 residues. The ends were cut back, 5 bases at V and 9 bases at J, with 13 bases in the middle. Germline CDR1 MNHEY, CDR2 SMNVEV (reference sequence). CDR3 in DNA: TGTGCCAGCAGTCCCCCGACCGGGAAAGCTTTCTTT. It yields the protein CASSPPTGKAFF.

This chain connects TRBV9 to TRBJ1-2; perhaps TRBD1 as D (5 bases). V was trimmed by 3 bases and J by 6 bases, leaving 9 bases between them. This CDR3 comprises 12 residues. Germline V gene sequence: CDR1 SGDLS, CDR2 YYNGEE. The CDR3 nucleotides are TGTGCCAGCAGCGGCGGGGCGAATGGCTACACCTTC. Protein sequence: CASSGGANGYTF.

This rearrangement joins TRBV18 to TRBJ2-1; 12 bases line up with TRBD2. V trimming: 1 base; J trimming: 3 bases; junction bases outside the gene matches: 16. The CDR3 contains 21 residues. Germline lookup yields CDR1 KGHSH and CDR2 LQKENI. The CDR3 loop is CASSPRVSSGGALDIYNEQFF. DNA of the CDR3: TGTGCCAGCTCACCACGGGTGTCTAGCGGGGGGGCTCTCGACATCTACAATGAGCAGTTCTTC.

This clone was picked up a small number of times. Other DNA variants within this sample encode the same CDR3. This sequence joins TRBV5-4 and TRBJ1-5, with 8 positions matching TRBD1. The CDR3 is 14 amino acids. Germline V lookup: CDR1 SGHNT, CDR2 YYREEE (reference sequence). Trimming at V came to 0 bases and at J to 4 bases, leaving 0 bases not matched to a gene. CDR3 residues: CASSLDRGNQPQHF. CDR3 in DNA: TGTGCCAGCAGCTTGGACAGGGGGAATCAGCCCCAGCATTTT.

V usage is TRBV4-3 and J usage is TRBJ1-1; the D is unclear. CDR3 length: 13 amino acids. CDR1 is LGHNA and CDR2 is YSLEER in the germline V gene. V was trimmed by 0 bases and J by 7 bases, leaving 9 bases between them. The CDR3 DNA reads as TGCGCCAGCAGCCAAGAGGGCGGGCGTGAAGCTTTCTTT. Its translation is CASSQEGGREAFF.

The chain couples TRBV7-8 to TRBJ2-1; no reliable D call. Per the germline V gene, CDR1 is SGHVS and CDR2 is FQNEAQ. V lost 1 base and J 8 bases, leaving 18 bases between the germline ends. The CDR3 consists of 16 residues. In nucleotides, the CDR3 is TGTGCCAGCAGCTTAGTCTTAGGAGAGGCGTCCGATGAGCAGTTCTTC. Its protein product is CASSLVLGEASDEQFF.